Listed below are T cell receptor beta chains from one sample, sequenced in a study of blood T cell repertoires in COVID-19. Measured with immunoSEQ multiplex PCR; TCRdb has only the in-frame clones, and not every one. The data show 150,000 to 200,000 clones, approximately 81% seen once. Sequenced sample: peripheral blood. These receptors were collected from an elderly woman with active or convalescent COVID-19. CDR3s include the opening cysteine and the closing phenylalanine or tryptophan. A D gene is named only where the DNA matches it firmly. Clone size, where shown, is once, few, many, or a class for clones that have expanded.

D,size,V,J,CDR3,DNA
-,-,TRBV29-1,TRBJ1-1,CSVPRDSNTEAFF,TGCAGCGTCCCCAGGGATTCGAACACTGAAGCTTTCTTT
-,-,TRBV15,TRBJ1-1,CATSRVPDTEAFF,TGTGCCACCAGCAGAGTCCCGGACACTGAAGCTTTCTTT
TRBD1,-,TRBV18,TRBJ1-4,CASSPRQGAGSEKLFF,TGTGCCAGCTCACCTCGACAGGGGGCGGGGTCTGAAAAACTGTTTTTT
-,-,TRBV19,TRBJ2-7,CALGSGYEQYF,TGTGCCCTCGGGAGCGGATACGAGCAGTACTTC
-,-,TRBV4-1,TRBJ1-2,CASSQDRRTAYGYTF,TGCGCCAGCAGCCAAGATCGACGGACAGCGTATGGCTACACCTTC
TRBD2,-,TRBV4-1,TRBJ2-7,CASSLEGLDYYEQYF,TGCGCCAGCAGCCTAGAGGGACTAGATTACTACGAGCAGTACTTC
-,-,TRBV27,TRBJ2-2,CASSFTRAGELFF,TGTGCCAGCAGTTTCACTAGAGCCGGGGAGCTGTTTTTT
TRBD1,few,TRBV18,TRBJ1-5,CASSPPLDRAKGNQPQHF,TGTGCCAGCTCACCTCCACTCGACAGGGCGAAGGGCAATCAGCCCCAGCATTTT
-,-,TRBV7-8,TRBJ1-3,CASSPRQLHLHF,TGTGCCAGCAGCCCCAGACAGCTACACCTTCATTTT
TRBD1,-,TRBV6-1,TRBJ2-5,CASSAPPGTGAYQETQYF,TGTGCCAGCAGTGCGCCCCCCGGGACAGGGGCGTACCAAGAGACCCAGTACTTC
TRBD2,-,TRBV5-1,TRBJ2-1,CASSPQAGGPYNEQFF,TGCGCCAGCAGCCCCCAAGCGGGAGGCCCCTACAATGAGCAGTTCTTC
TRBD2,-,TRBV2,TRBJ2-1,CASSTTSGGYNEQFF,TGTGCCAGCAGTACGACTAGCGGGGGGTACAATGAGCAGTTCTTC
-,-,TRBV6-1,TRBJ1-2,CASSEGTGANYGYTF,TGTGCCAGCAGTGAAGGGACGGGGGCTAACTATGGCTACACCTTC
TRBD2,-,TRBV10-2,TRBJ2-1,CASSGLAGGHEQFF,TGCGCCAGCAGTGGACTAGCGGGAGGCCATGAGCAGTTCTTC
-,-,TRBV18,TRBJ1-3,CASSPPQRGSSGNTIYF,TGTGCCAGCTCACCACCCCAGAGGGGGTCCTCTGGAAACACCATATATTTT
-,-,TRBV6-6,TRBJ1-3,CASSYGDNSGNTIYF,TGTGCCAGCAGTTACGGGGACAACTCTGGAAACACCATATATTTT
TRBD2,once,TRBV5-4,TRBJ2-7,CASSLSQGAGGYEQYF,TGTGCCAGCAGCCTATCGCAGGGAGCGGGAGGGTATGAGCAGTACTTC
-,few,TRBV7-8,TRBJ1-3,CASSLGRGPSGNTIYF,TGTGCCAGCAGCTTAGGGAGGGGCCCCTCTGGAAACACCATATATTTT
TRBD1,-,TRBV28,TRBJ1-3,CASSDAGTGGNTIYF,TGTGCCAGCAGCGATGCCGGGACAGGGGGAAACACCATATATTTT
TRBD1,-,TRBV18,TRBJ1-5,CASSPTGLSNQPQHF,TGTGCCAGCTCACCGACAGGGTTAAGCAATCAGCCCCAGCATTTT
-,-,TRBV7-8,TRBJ2-5,CASSLAGQQETQYF,TGTGCCAGCAGCTTAGCAGGACAGCAAGAGACCCAGTACTTC
-,few,TRBV5-6,TRBJ1-2,CASSYWAGSGYTF,TGTGCCAGCAGCTATTGGGCAGGGTCTGGCTACACCTTC
-,-,TRBV5-4,TRBJ2-7,CASSPEQQGNYEQYF,TGTGCCAGCAGCCCGGAGCAGCAGGGCAACTACGAGCAGTACTTC
-,-,TRBV28,TRBJ2-7,CASSPTWPYEQYF,TGTGCCAGCAGTCCCACGTGGCCCTACGAGCAGTACTTC
-,once,TRBV5-1,TRBJ1-5,CASSLGTGNQPQHF,TGCGCCAGCAGCTTGGGGACAGGCAATCAGCCCCAGCATTTT
TRBD1,few,TRBV9,TRBJ1-5,CASSVAAGGEPQHF,TGTGCCAGCAGCGTAGCGGCAGGGGGCGAGCCCCAGCATTTT
-,-,TRBV12-3/TRBV12-4,TRBJ1-1,CASSLNADSEAFF,TGTGCCAGCAGTTTAAACGCGGACTCTGAAGCTTTCTTT
TRBD1,-,TRBV25-1,TRBJ1-2,CASQNLGLTGGSGYTF,TGTGCCAGCCAGAATTTAGGGCTGACAGGGGGCTCTGGCTACACCTTC
TRBD1,-,TRBV5-1,TRBJ2-1,CASSSGQGAIEYNEQFF,TGCGCCAGCAGTTCGGGACAGGGGGCAATCGAGTACAATGAGCAGTTCTTC
TRBD1,-,TRBV3-1/TRBV3-2,TRBJ2-2,CASSDQNRGNTGELFF,TGTGCCAGCAGCGATCAGAACAGGGGAAACACCGGGGAGCTGTTTTTT
TRBD1,once,TRBV6-5,TRBJ1-1,CASRRTGNTEAFF,TGTGCCAGCAGGAGGACAGGGAACACTGAAGCTTTCTTT
TRBD2,-,TRBV9,TRBJ2-7,CASSVVAGEAYEQYF,TGTGCCAGCAGCGTAGTAGCGGGAGAGGCCTACGAGCAGTACTTC